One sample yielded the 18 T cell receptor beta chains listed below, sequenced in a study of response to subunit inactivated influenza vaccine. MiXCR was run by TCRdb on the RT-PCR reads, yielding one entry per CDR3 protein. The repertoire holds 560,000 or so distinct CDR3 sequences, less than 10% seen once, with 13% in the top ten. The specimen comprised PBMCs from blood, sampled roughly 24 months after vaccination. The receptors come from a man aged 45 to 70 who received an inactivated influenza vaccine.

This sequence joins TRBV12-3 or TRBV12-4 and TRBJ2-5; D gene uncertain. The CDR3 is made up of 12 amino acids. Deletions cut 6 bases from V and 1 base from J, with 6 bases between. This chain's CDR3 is CASRAAQETQYF. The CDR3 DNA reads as TGTGCCAGCAGAGCCGCCCAAGAGACCCAGTACTTC.

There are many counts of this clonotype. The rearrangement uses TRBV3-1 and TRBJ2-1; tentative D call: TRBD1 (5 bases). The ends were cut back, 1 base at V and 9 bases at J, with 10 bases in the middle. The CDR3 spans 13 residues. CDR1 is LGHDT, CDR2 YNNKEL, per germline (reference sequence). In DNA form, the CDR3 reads TGTGCCAGCAGCCAAGGACTGGGGCCTGAGCAGTTCTTC. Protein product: CASSQGLGPEQFF.

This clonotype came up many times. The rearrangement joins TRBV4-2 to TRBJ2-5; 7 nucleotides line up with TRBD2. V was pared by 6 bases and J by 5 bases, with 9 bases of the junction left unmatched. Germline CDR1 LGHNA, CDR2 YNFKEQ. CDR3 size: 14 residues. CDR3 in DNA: TGTGCCAGCAGTGCGGCGGGAGTGGGGGAGACCCAGTACTTC. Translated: CASSAAGVGETQYF.

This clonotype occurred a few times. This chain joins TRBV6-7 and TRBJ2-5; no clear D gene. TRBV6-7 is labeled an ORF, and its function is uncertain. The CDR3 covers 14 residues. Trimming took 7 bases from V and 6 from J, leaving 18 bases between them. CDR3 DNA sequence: TGTGCCAGCACCCCCCGGGCTAGTAGAAAGACCCAGTACTTC. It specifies CASTPRASRKTQYF.

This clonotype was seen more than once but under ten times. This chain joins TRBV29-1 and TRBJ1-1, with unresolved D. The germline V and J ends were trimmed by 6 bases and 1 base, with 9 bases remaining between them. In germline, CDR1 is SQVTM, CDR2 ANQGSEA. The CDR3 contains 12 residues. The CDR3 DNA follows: TGCAGCGTCAGAAGGAAGAACACTGAAGCTTTCTTT. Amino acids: CSVRRKNTEAFF.

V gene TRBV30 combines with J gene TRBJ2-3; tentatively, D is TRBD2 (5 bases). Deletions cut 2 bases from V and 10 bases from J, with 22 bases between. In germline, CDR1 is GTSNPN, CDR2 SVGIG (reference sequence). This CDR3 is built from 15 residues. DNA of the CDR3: TGTGCCTGGAGTATGATTTGGGAGTTCGACCCGTCGCAGTATTTT. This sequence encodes CAWSMIWEFDPSQYF.

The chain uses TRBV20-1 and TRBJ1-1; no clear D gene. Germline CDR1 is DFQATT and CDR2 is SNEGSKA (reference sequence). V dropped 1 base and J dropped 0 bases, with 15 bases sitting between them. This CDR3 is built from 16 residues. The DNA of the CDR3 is TGCAGTGCTAGAGTAGGTTCGGGCGGATTGAACACTGAAGCTTTCTTT. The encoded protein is CSARVGSGGLNTEAFF.

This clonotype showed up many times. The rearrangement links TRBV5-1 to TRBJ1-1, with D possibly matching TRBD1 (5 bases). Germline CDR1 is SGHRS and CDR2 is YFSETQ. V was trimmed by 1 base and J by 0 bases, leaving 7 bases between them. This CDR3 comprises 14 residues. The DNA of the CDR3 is TGCGCCAGCAGCTTGACAGGACTGAACACTGAAGCTTTCTTT. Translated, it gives CASSLTGLNTEAFF. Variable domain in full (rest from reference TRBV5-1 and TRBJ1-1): KAGVTQTPRYLIKTRGQQVTLSCSPISGHRSVSWYQQTPGQGLQFLFEYFSETQRNKGNFPGRFSGRQFSNSRSEMNVSTLELGDSALYLCASSLTGLNTEAFFGQGTRLTVV.

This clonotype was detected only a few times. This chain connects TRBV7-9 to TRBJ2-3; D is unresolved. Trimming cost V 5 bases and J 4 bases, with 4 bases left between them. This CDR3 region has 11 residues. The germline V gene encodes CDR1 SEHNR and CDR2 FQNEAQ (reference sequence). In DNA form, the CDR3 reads TGTGCCAGCAGCGGCTCAGATACGCAGTATTTT. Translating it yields CASSGSDTQYF.

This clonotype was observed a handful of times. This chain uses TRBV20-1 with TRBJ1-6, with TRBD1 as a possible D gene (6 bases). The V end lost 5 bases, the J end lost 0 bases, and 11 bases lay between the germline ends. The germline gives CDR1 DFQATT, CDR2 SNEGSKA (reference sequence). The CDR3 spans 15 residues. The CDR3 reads CSAGQTVSYNSPLHF. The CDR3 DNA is TGCAGTGCTGGACAGACAGTCTCCTATAATTCACCCCTCCACTTT.

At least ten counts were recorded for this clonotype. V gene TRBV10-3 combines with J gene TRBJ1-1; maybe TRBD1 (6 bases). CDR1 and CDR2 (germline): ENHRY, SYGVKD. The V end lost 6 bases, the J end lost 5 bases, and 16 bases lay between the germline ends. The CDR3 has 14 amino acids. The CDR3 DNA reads TGTGCCATCAGGGGGGCGGACAGATCGACTGAAGCTTTCTTT. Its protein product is CAIRGADRSTEAFF.

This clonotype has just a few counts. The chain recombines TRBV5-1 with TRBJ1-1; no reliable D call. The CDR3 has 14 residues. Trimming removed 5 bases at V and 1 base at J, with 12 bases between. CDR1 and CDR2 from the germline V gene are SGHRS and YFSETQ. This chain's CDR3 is CASRSDQGNTEAFF. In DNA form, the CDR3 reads TGCGCCAGCAGATCTGACCAAGGGAACACTGAAGCTTTCTTT.

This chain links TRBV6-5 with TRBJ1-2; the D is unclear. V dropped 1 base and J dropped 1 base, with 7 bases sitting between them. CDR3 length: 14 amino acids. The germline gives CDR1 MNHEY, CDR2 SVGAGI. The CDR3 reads CASSYWKNNYGYTF. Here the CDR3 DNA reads TGTGCCAGCAGTTACTGGAAGAATAACTATGGCTACACCTTC.

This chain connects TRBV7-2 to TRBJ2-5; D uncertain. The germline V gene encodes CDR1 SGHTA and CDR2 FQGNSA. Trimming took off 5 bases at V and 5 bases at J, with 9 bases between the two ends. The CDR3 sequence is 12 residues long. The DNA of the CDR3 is TGTGCCAGCAGCACCCCCGGGGAGACCCAGTACTTC. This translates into CASSTPGETQYF. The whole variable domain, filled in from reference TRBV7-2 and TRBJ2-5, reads GAGVSQSPSNKVTEKGKDVELRCDPISGHTALYWYRQSLGQGLEFLIYFQGNSAPDKSGLPSDRFSAERTGGSVSTLTIQRTQQEDSAVYLCASSTPGETQYFGPGTRLLVL.

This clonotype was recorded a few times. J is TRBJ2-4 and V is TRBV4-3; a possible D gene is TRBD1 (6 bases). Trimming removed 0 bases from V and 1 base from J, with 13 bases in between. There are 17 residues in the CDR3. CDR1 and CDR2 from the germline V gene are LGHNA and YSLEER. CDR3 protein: CASSQDQTGSAKNIQYF. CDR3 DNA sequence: TGCGCCAGCAGCCAAGATCAAACAGGGAGTGCCAAAAACATTCAGTACTTC.

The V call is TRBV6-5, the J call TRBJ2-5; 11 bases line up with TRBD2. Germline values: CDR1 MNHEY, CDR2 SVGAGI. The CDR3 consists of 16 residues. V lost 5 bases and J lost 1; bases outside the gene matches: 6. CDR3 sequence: CASSNRGLAAQETQYF. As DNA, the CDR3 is TGTGCCAGCAGTAACCGGGGACTAGCGGCCCAAGAGACCCAGTACTTC.

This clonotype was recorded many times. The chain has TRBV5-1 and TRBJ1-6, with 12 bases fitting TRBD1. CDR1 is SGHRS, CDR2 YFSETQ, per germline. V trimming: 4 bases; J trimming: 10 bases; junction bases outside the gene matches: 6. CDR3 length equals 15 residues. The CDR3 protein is CASSKGQGAGSPLHF. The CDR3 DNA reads TGCGCCAGCAGCAAGGGACAGGGGGCCGGATCACCCCTCCACTTT.

The CDR3 coding sequence is TGTGCCAGCAGTTCAGGGACAGGGGGACAGCCCCAGCATTTT. Protein sequence: CASSSGTGGQPQHF. The rearrangement uses TRBV28 and TRBJ1-5; 11 bases line up with TRBD1. V lost 4 bases to trimming and J lost 7 bases; unmatched junction nucleotides: 3. The CDR3 covers 14 residues. Germline lookup yields CDR1 MDHEN and CDR2 SYDVKM.